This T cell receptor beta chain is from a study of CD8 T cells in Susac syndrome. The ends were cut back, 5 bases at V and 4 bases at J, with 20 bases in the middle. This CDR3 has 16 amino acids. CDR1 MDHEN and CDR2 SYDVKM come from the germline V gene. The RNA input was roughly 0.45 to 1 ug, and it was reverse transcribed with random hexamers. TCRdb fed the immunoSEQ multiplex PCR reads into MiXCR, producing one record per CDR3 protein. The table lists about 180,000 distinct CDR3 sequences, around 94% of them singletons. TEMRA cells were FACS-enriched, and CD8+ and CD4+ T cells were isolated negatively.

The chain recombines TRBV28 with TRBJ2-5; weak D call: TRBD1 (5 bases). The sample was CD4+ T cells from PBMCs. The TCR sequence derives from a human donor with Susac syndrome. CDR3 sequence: CASSNPGRMGRETQYF. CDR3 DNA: TGTGCCAGCAGTAATCCTGGACGGATGGGGCGAGAGACCCAGTACTTC.